A single sample is the source of the 31 T cell receptor beta chains below, sequenced in a study of T-cell memory formation after mild COVID-19. MiXCR, run by TCRdb on the 5' RACE reads, gives a single entry per CDR3 protein. Counted here are approximately 440,000 distinct CDR3 sequences, approximately 20% occurring once; the ten biggest clones make up roughly 8%. The sequenced sample consisted of PBMCs or a T cell subset sorted from them (not recorded which). These receptors were taken from an adult woman who had mild COVID-19 (a few samples of this study predate the infection). Cell type and time point are not known.

The chain joins TRBV7-8 to TRBJ1-2, with D possibly TRBD1 on 6 matching bases. V was trimmed by 5 bases and J by 9 bases, leaving 22 bases between them. Per germline, CDR1 SGHVS and CDR2 FQNEAQ. The CDR3 is 15 amino acids. CDR3 in DNA: TGTGCCAGCAGCCCCCGGACAGCACCTCTACCAAGCTACACCTTC. Translation: CASSPRTAPLPSYTF. The full variable domain, in which reference TRBV7-8 and TRBJ1-2 provide the parts outside the CDR3, is GAGVSQSPRYKVAKRGQDVALRCDPISGHVSLFWYQQALGQGPEFLTYFQNEAQLDKSGLPSDRFFAERPEGSVSTLKIQRTQQEDSAVYLCASSPRTAPLPSYTFGSGTRLTVV.

The rearrangement uses TRBV11-2 and TRBJ2-1, with D uncertain. Trimming left V 5 bases short and J 2 bases short, with 13 bases between. The CDR3 extends over 15 amino acids. The germline V gene encodes CDR1 SGHAT and CDR2 FQNNGV. The CDR3, as DNA: TGTGCCAGCAGCCGGTCAGGTGGGACCTACAATGAGCAGTTCTTC. Encoded protein: CASSRSGGTYNEQFF.

The genes are TRBV7-9 and TRBJ2-1; 8 bases are a match to TRBD2. The CDR3 contains 15 residues. V was clipped by 3 bases and J by 5 bases; unmatched bases: 6. Germline-derived CDR1 and CDR2 are SEHNR and FQNEAQ (reference sequence). CDR3 residues: CASSFPGLVDNEQFF. The DNA for the CDR3 is TGTGCCAGCAGCTTTCCGGGACTAGTGGACAATGAGCAGTTCTTC.

This clonotype was found a few times. The V and J genes are TRBV4-3 and TRBJ2-7; tentative D call: TRBD2 (5 bases). The CDR3 extends over 14 amino acids. The germline V gene has CDR1 LGHNA and CDR2 YSLEER. Trimming took off 0 bases at V and 7 bases at J, with 13 bases between the two ends. CDR3 DNA sequence: TGCGCCAGCAGCCAAGATCGGGCGGAGCGGGAGCAGTACTTC. Translating gives CASSQDRAEREQYF.

The chain has TRBV6-5 and TRBJ2-1, with 9 bases identical to TRBD1. The trim removed 5 bases at V and 9 bases at J, leaving 11 bases unmatched. The CDR3 is 15 amino acids. The V gene's germline CDR1 is MNHEY and CDR2 SVGAGI. The CDR3 region has the DNA TGTGCCAGCAGTATCATTACAGGGGGCATATCTGAGCAGTTCTTC. Protein sequence: CASSIITGGISEQFF.

This clonotype showed up just a few times. This sequence joins TRBV12-3 or TRBV12-4 and TRBJ2-7; D is possibly TRBD2 (5 bases). V dropped 2 bases and J dropped 3 bases, with 11 bases sitting between them. The CDR3 totals 14 residues. CDR3 in amino acids: CASSLNPGFYEQYF. CDR3 nucleotide sequence: TGTGCCAGCAGTTTAAATCCGGGATTCTACGAGCAGTACTTC.

The chain combines TRBV20-1 with TRBJ2-7; TRBD2 agrees at 13 bases. The CDR3 covers 15 residues. Per the germline V gene, CDR1 is DFQATT and CDR2 is SNEGSKA (reference sequence). J gave up 4 bases and V 4 bases, and 7 bases lay outside the gene matches. Written as DNA, the CDR3 is TGCAGTGCTACCCTGACTAGCGGGGGGCTATACGAGCAGTACTTC. Residues: CSATLTSGGLYEQYF.

This clonotype was recorded a few times. The chain has TRBV7-9 and TRBJ2-1; 8 bases match TRBD2. CDR1 is SEHNR, CDR2 FQNEAQ, per germline (reference sequence). This CDR3 spans 13 amino acids. The trim removed 7 bases at V and 4 bases at J, leaving 3 bases unmatched. The CDR3 DNA follows: TGTGCCAGCAAAACGGGAGGGTACAATGAGCAGTTCTTC. Encoded protein: CASKTGGYNEQFF.

The table lists this clonotype with a few counts. The chain joins TRBV29-1 to TRBJ1-2, with 8 bases fitting TRBD1. The CDR3 spans 12 residues. Germline CDR1 reads SQVTM; CDR2 reads ANQGSEA. V dropped 6 bases and J dropped 4; count of bases not matched to a gene: 4. The CDR3: CSVQGESYGYTF. The CDR3 DNA reads TGCAGCGTACAGGGGGAGAGCTATGGCTACACCTTC.

A few counts support this clonotype. V is TRBV20-1 and J is TRBJ1-5; weak D call: TRBD1 (5 bases). The CDR3 runs to 12 residues. Trimming left V 2 bases short and J 6 bases short, with 8 bases between. Germline loops: CDR1 DFQATT, CDR2 SNEGSKA (reference sequence). In DNA form, the CDR3 reads TGCAGTGCTAGATGGGGGGGTCAGCCCCAGCATTTT. It translates to CSARWGGQPQHF.

This clonotype appeared a few times. V usage is TRBV12-3 or TRBV12-4 and J usage is TRBJ1-6; D gene unclear. The CDR3 totals 13 residues. The V gene lost 0 bases and the J gene lost 11 bases, with 8 bases spanning the gap. In DNA form, the CDR3 reads TGTGCCAGCAGTTTAGCGCTGAGCACACCCCTCCACTTT. Amino acids: CASSLALSTPLHF.

The gene calls are TRBV7-2 and TRBJ1-1; 7 positions agree with TRBD1. Losses at the gene ends were 3 bases for V and 4 bases for J; bases not matched to a gene: 29. The CDR3 has 22 amino acids. CDR1 is SGHTA, CDR2 FQGNSA, per germline. CDR3 sequence: CASSFPTRTQRQGRSGGTEAFF. Written as DNA, the CDR3 is TGTGCCAGCAGCTTTCCGACCCGTACCCAGAGACAGGGTAGGAGCGGGGGCACTGAAGCTTTCTTT. The full variable domain, its missing parts supplied by reference TRBV7-2 and TRBJ1-1, is GAGVSQSPSNKVTEKGKDVELRCDPISGHTALYWYRQSLGQGLEFLIYFQGNSAPDKSGLPSDRFSAERTGGSVSTLTIQRTQQEDSAVYLCASSFPTRTQRQGRSGGTEAFFGQGTRLTVV.

This clonotype was recorded a few times. The chain uses TRBV2 and TRBJ2-7, with D possibly being TRBD2 (5 bases). The length of the CDR3 is 13 residues. V lost 8 bases, J lost 0 bases, and 11 bases lay in between. Per the germline V gene, CDR1 is SNHLY and CDR2 is FYNNEI. The CDR3, as DNA: TGTGCCAGCTTAGGACTCCCCTCCTACGAGCAGTACTTC. Translating gives CASLGLPSYEQYF.

The chain links TRBV19 to TRBJ1-1; tentative D call: TRBD1 (6 bases). In germline, CDR1 is LNHDA, CDR2 SQIVND (reference sequence). The CDR3 extends over 15 amino acids. V was clipped by 6 bases and J by 0 bases, with 14 bases between them. The CDR3 region has the DNA TGTGCCAGTAGGACTAGAGGGGGGATGAACACTGAAGCTTTCTTT. This sequence encodes CASRTRGGMNTEAFF.

V gene TRBV29-1 combines with J gene TRBJ2-1, with 10 positions matching TRBD2. Unmatched junction bases numbered 7, after V lost 3 bases and J lost 5 bases. The CDR3 loop spans 15 amino acids. CDR1 is SQVTM, CDR2 ANQGSEA, per germline. CDR3 DNA: TGCAGCGTTGAGGGTCTAGGACTAGCGGACAATGAGCAGTTCTTC. Amino acids: CSVEGLGLADNEQFF.

The chain employs TRBV20-1 and TRBJ2-1; TRBD2 agrees at 12 bases. Germline V gene sequence: CDR1 DFQATT, CDR2 SNEGSKA (reference sequence). The CDR3 is 16 residues long. Trimming took 2 bases from V and 8 from J; bases not matched to a gene: 10. The CDR3: CSARRPSGRARDEQFF. CDR3 DNA sequence: TGCAGTGCTAGAAGGCCTAGCGGGAGGGCCCGGGATGAGCAGTTCTTC.

This chain connects TRBV25-1 to TRBJ2-5; TRBD2 agrees at 7 bases. V gave up 7 bases and J gave up 0 bases; unmatched junction bases: 14. The CDR3 covers 17 residues. Germline assignment: CDR1 MGHDK and CDR2 SYGVNS. The CDR3 region is CASIVPRGREYQETQYF. The CDR3 coding sequence is TGTGCCAGCATCGTCCCTCGCGGGAGAGAGTACCAAGAGACCCAGTACTTC.

A few counts support this clonotype. V gene TRBV12-3 or TRBV12-4 combines with J gene TRBJ1-2; tentative D call: TRBD1 (5 bases). The CDR3 is 12 amino acids. V was cut by 5 bases and J by 5 bases, with 9 bases left in between. CDR3 region: CASSNSGYGYTF. The CDR3 coding sequence is TGTGCCAGCAGTAACTCAGGGTATGGCTACACCTTC.

The chain has TRBV7-3 and TRBJ1-2; D possibly corresponds to TRBD1 (6 bases). The CDR3 sequence is 13 residues long. Trimming took 5 bases from V and 14 from J, leaving 21 bases between them. Germline lookup yields CDR1 SGHTA and CDR2 FQGTGA. The CDR3 DNA sequence: TGTGCCAGCAGCCCCCGGACAGACGGAACCCCAACCTTC. Translating gives CASSPRTDGTPTF.

The rearrangement uses TRBV5-5 and TRBJ2-3, with 10 bases aligning to TRBD2. The trim removed 4 bases at V and 4 bases at J, leaving 6 bases unmatched. The CDR3 sequence is 15 residues long. Germline V CDR1 and CDR2: SGHKS, YYEKEE (reference sequence). The CDR3 spells CASSRPGTSADTQYF. In DNA form, the CDR3 reads TGTGCCAGCAGCCGTCCCGGGACTAGCGCAGATACGCAGTATTTT. Combining the CDR3 with reference TRBV5-5 and TRBJ2-3 gives the whole variable domain DAGVTQSPTHLIKTRGQQVTLRCSPISGHKSVSWYQQVLGQGPQFIFQYYEKEERGRGNFPDRFSARQFPNYSSELNVNALLLGDSALYLCASSRPGTSADTQYFGPGTRLTVL.

V gene TRBV7-9 combines with J gene TRBJ1-1, with D perhaps TRBD1 (5 bases). V was clipped by 3 bases and J by 0 bases, with 8 bases between them. The CDR3 contains 14 residues. Germline CDR1 SEHNR, CDR2 FQNEAQ (reference sequence). The CDR3 reads CASSFLGVNTEAFF. The CDR3 region has the DNA TGTGCCAGCAGCTTTCTAGGGGTGAACACTGAAGCTTTCTTT.

V and J are TRBV5-1 and TRBJ2-7, with D perhaps TRBD2 (5 bases). CDR3 length: 13 amino acids. The germline gives CDR1 SGHRS, CDR2 YFSETQ. The V gene lost 4 bases and the J gene lost 5 bases, with 13 bases spanning the gap. The CDR3 region is CASSLGSGDEQYF. The CDR3 bases are TGCGCCAGCAGCCTGGGTTCCGGGGACGAGCAGTACTTC. Full variable domain (missing parts from reference TRBV5-1 and TRBJ2-7): KAGVTQTPRYLIKTRGQQVTLSCSPISGHRSVSWYQQTPGQGLQFLFEYFSETQRNKGNFPGRFSGRQFSNSRSEMNVSTLELGDSALYLCASSLGSGDEQYFGPGTRLTVT.

This chain links TRBV12-3 or TRBV12-4 with TRBJ1-1; 7 nucleotides line up with TRBD1. This CDR3 has 15 residues. V lost 2 bases, J lost 3 bases, and 6 bases stayed unmatched. In DNA, the CDR3 is TGTGCCAGCAGTTTACCCGACAGGGCCTACACTGAAGCTTTCTTT. This encodes CASSLPDRAYTEAFF.

The V and J genes are TRBV24-1 and TRBJ1-1; 7 bases are a match to TRBD1. This CDR3 is built from 13 residues. Trimming took 9 bases from V and 5 from J; bases not matched to a gene: 8. Germline V lookup: CDR1 KGHDR, CDR2 SFDVKD. The CDR3 sequence: CATQGGAWTEAFF. In DNA, the CDR3 is TGTGCCACCCAGGGGGGCGCGTGGACTGAAGCTTTCTTT.

This clonotype was seen a handful of times. The chain has TRBV19 and TRBJ2-1; TRBD2 matches at 14 bases. Germline CDR1 LNHDA, CDR2 SQIVND (reference sequence). J gave up 0 bases and V 4 bases, and 11 bases lay outside the gene matches. This CDR3 comprises 20 residues. In DNA form, the CDR3 reads TGTGCCAGTAGTACGAGACTAGCGGGGGGGGTGAAATACTCCTACAATGAGCAGTTCTTC. Its protein is CASSTRLAGGVKYSYNEQFF.

The rearrangement links TRBV5-4 to TRBJ2-2; D call uncertain. Trimming left V 4 bases short and J 6 bases short, with 13 bases between. The CDR3 totals 14 residues. The germline CDR1 and CDR2 sequences are SGHNT and YYREEE (reference sequence). CDR3 residues: CASSPWVASGELFF. In DNA form, the CDR3 reads TGTGCCAGCAGCCCGTGGGTAGCATCCGGGGAGCTGTTTTTT.

The CDR3 spells CASSRDRDSEKLFF. The CDR3, as DNA: TGTGCCAGCAGCCGAGACAGGGATAGTGAAAAACTGTTTTTT. The V gene is TRBV6-6, the J gene TRBJ1-4, with TRBD1 matching over 7 bases. CDR3 length: 14 residues. The V gene's germline CDR1 is MNHNY and CDR2 SVGAGI (reference sequence). Losses at the gene ends were 6 bases for V and 7 bases for J; bases not matched to a gene: 8.

This clonotype was counted only a few times. CDR3 nucleotide sequence: TGTGCCACCAGCAGTGGGGTGGGGCCGGGGACCCAGTACTTC. Amino acid sequence: CATSSGVGPGTQYF. The rearrangement uses TRBV15 and TRBJ2-5; a possible D gene is TRBD1 (5 bases). Germline CDR1 is LNHNV and CDR2 is YYDKDF (reference sequence). CDR3 length equals 14 residues. V was shortened by 3 bases and J by 7 bases, with 15 bases between the two germline ends.

This chain joins TRBV5-1 and TRBJ1-2; tentative D call: TRBD1 (5 bases). V was clipped by 6 bases and J by 6 bases, with 15 bases between them. The CDR3 length is 13 residues. Germline values: CDR1 SGHRS, CDR2 YFSETQ. The CDR3 DNA follows: TGCGCCAGCACCGTCGGTCAGGGACATGGCTACACCTTC. It codes for CASTVGQGHGYTF.

The sample holds a few counts of this clonotype. In nucleotides, the CDR3 is TGCAGTGCTAGAATACAGTCGGGGGAAAAACTGTTTTTT. This translates into CSARIQSGEKLFF. The chain uses TRBV20-1 and TRBJ1-4, with no clear D. Germline V gene sequence: CDR1 DFQATT, CDR2 SNEGSKA (reference sequence). V lost 2 bases to trimming and J lost 8 bases, with 12 bases between them. The CDR3 loop spans 13 amino acids.

This clonotype was picked up a small number of times. The chain carries TRBV20-1 and TRBJ2-7; possibly TRBD2 for D (5 bases). The germline V gene encodes CDR1 DFQATT and CDR2 SNEGSKA (reference sequence). Trimming left V 4 bases short and J 2 bases short, with 15 bases between. This CDR3 spans 14 amino acids. The CDR3 DNA follows: TGCAGTGCTACTAATGGACTTGGTACCTACGAGCAGTACTTC. It yields the protein CSATNGLGTYEQYF.